This T cell receptor (beta chain) was captured in a study of CD8 T cells in Susac syndrome. An amount of RNA that ranged from roughly 0.5 to 1 ug was reverse transcribed with random hexamers. The amplification used immunoSEQ multiplex PCR on TCR beta CDR3; it spanned 54 Vbeta and 13 Jbeta. A single record per CDR3 protein comes from TCRdb applying MiXCR to the immunoSEQ multiplex PCR reads. Of some 120,000 distinct CDR3 sequences detected, about 90% appear once; the ten largest clones hold around 0.25%. Control patients had untreated stable or active relapsing-remitting multiple sclerosis by revised McDonald criteria. Germline V lookup: CDR1 SGDLS, CDR2 YYNGEE. The CDR3 covers 16 residues. Germline trimming cut 3 bases from V and 0 bases from J; bases unmatched to any gene: 5.

Sequenced input: CD8+ T cells from PBMCs. The sequence came from a human donor with multiple sclerosis. The chain joins TRBV9 to TRBJ1-1; 10 positions agree with TRBD1. CDR3 nucleotide sequence: TGTGCCAGCAGCGCCGGGACAGGGGTATTGAACACTGAAGCTTTCTTT. Its translation: CASSAGTGVLNTEAFF.